Each of the 27 T cell receptor beta chains below was sequenced from the same sample in a study of PD-L1 blockade in urothelial cancer. Only in-frame clones appear in the TCRdb table, and some are missing; sequencing was by immunoSEQ multiplex PCR. This repertoire shows some 52,000 clones, approximately 80% found once; its top ten account for 3% to 4%. Sample: PBMCs, taken around atezolizumab (anti-PD-L1) treatment. These receptors were taken from a man between 65 and 80 years old with urothelial cancer.

The V and J genes are TRBV19 and TRBJ1-5, with TRBD1 matching 7 bases. Germline trimming cut 7 bases from V and 2 bases from J; bases unmatched to any gene: 11. The CDR3 is 16 amino acids. Germline V gene data show CDR1 as LNHDA and CDR2 as SQIVND (reference sequence). CDR3 nucleotides: TGTGCCAGTACTGAGACAGGGAGAATAGGCAATCAGCCCCAGCATTTT. Its translation: CASTETGRIGNQPQHF.

The chain employs TRBV5-1 and TRBJ2-7; a weak D match, TRBD1 (7 bases). The germline V gene encodes CDR1 SGHRS and CDR2 YFSETQ. This CDR3 contains 16 residues. V was pared by 3 bases and J by 6 bases, with 22 bases between. The CDR3 nucleotides read TGCGCCAGCAGCTCCAGGGGGGCCGGGGTAGTCTCCGAGCAGTACTTC. This translates into CASSSRGAGVVSEQYF.

The V call is TRBV7-9, the J call TRBJ2-2; D gene unclear. V lost 5 bases to trimming and J lost 7 bases, with 5 bases between them. Germline V gene data show CDR1 as SEHNR and CDR2 as FQNEAQ (reference sequence). The CDR3 covers 11 residues. The CDR3 is CASSPSGELFF. The CDR3 DNA reads TGTGCCAGCAGCCCTAGCGGGGAGCTGTTTTTT. The variable domain in full, completed from reference TRBV7-9 and TRBJ2-2, reads DTGVSQNPRHKITKRGQNVTFRCDPISEHNRLYWYRQTLGQGPEFLTYFQNEAQLEKSRLLSDRFSAERPKGSFSTLEIQRTEQGDSAMYLCASSPSGELFFGEGSRLTVL.

The table lists this clone with a few counts. The V and J genes are TRBV18 and TRBJ2-3; possibly TRBD2 for D (6 bases). Germline V CDR1 and CDR2: KGHSH, LQKENI. This CDR3 region has 16 residues. The V and J ends lost 3 bases and 10 bases respectively, with 23 bases between them. For the CDR3, the DNA is TGTGCCAGCTCACCTCGGACTCCGGGGGATGTTTCGCCGCAGTATTTT. The encoded protein is CASSPRTPGDVSPQYF.

CDR3 in amino acids: CSAVRETQYF. CDR3 coding DNA: TGCAGTGCTGTCCGGGAGACCCAGTACTTC. The rearrangement joins TRBV20-1 to TRBJ2-5; D ambiguous. The germline V gene encodes CDR1 DFQATT and CDR2 SNEGSKA (reference sequence). The CDR3 covers 10 residues. Deletions cut 5 bases from V and 5 bases from J, with 6 bases between.

The DNA for the CDR3 is TGTGCCAGCGTTGGGGGGGAGGCTACGTTCTTC. This codes for CASVGGEATFF. The V and J genes are TRBV28 and TRBJ2-1; TRBD2 aligns across 7 bases. CDR3 size: 11 residues. In germline, CDR1 is MDHEN, CDR2 SYDVKM. V was clipped by 8 bases and J by 15 bases; unmatched bases: 10. Filled out from reference TRBV28 and TRBJ2-1, the complete variable domain reads DVKVTQSSRYLVKRTGEKVFLECVQDMDHENMFWYRQDPGLGLRLIYFSYDVKMKEKGDIPEGYSVSREKKERFSLILESASTNQTSMYLCASVGGEATFFGPGTRLTVL.

V usage is TRBV7-2 and J usage is TRBJ2-1, with 9 bases identical to TRBD2. The CDR3 spans 15 residues. The junction had 8 bases not matched to a gene; V was cut back by 1 base and J by 10 bases. Germline V lookup: CDR1 SGHTA, CDR2 FQGNSA. The CDR3 DNA is TGTGCCAGCAGCTTAGTAAGGGCCAGCGGGGGGGAGCAGTTCTTC. It specifies CASSLVRASGGEQFF.

The chain carries TRBV4-1 and TRBJ1-2, with a tentative D call TRBD1 (6 bases). The V end was cut by 1 base, the J end by 4 bases, with 13 bases between. Germline V gene data show CDR1 as MGHRA and CDR2 as YSYEKL. The CDR3 totals 15 residues. In DNA form, the CDR3 reads TGCGCCAGCAGCCAAGGCCCGGGACAACCCTATGGCTACACCTTC. Its protein is CASSQGPGQPYGYTF.

CDR3: CASRGTGANSPLHF. In nucleotides, the CDR3 is TGTGCCAGCAGAGGGACAGGGGCTAATTCACCCCTCCACTTT. The gene calls are TRBV2 and TRBJ1-6, with TRBD1 matching over 10 bases. Germline lookup yields CDR1 SNHLY and CDR2 FYNNEI. Unmatched junction bases numbered 2, after V lost 6 bases and J lost 6 bases. This CDR3 region has 14 residues.

This sequence joins TRBV15 and TRBJ2-7, with D tentatively TRBD2 (7 bases). Trimming removed 0 bases from V and 5 bases from J, with 14 bases in between. The CDR3 spans 15 residues. Per the germline V gene, CDR1 is LNHNV and CDR2 is YYDKDF (reference sequence). The CDR3 here is CATSRDRGGANEQYF. The CDR3 coding sequence is TGTGCCACCAGCAGAGATCGTGGGGGGGCGAACGAGCAGTACTTC.

This rearrangement joins TRBV7-2 to TRBJ2-3; maybe TRBD1 (6 bases). The CDR3 consists of 15 residues. Germline assignment: CDR1 SGHTA and CDR2 FQGNSA. Trimming took 3 bases from V and 2 from J, leaving 12 bases between them. The CDR3 here is CASSLMGADTDTQYF. DNA for the CDR3: TGTGCCAGCAGCTTGATGGGGGCGGACACAGATACGCAGTATTTT.

In this sample, this clone turned up once. This chain joins TRBV15 and TRBJ1-5; 7 nucleotides agree with TRBD1. The CDR3 covers 16 residues. V lost 3 bases, J lost 3 bases, and 8 bases stayed unmatched. Germline CDR1 reads LNHNV; CDR2 reads YYDKDF (reference sequence). In nucleotides, the CDR3 is TGTGCCACCAGCAGGTCCGGCAGGGGGAACAATCAGCCCCAGCATTTT. Encoded protein: CATSRSGRGNNQPQHF.

The chain combines TRBV5-1 with TRBJ1-5; maybe TRBD1 (6 bases). This CDR3 has 15 residues. Trimming stripped 0 bases from V and 1 base from J, with 8 bases between. CDR1 and CDR2 (germline): SGHRS, YFSETQ. CDR3 in DNA: TGCGCCAGCAGCTTGGTAGGGGGAAGCAATCAGCCCCAGCATTTT. The encoded protein is CASSLVGGSNQPQHF.

The chain has TRBV7-2 and TRBJ1-4; TRBD1 matches 7 bases. CDR1 and CDR2 (germline): SGHTA, FQGNSA. This CDR3 has 16 residues. With 3 bases clipped from V and 4 bases from J, the junction kept 8 bases outside the gene matches. CDR3 in amino acids: CASSLSGTAFNEKLFF. CDR3 DNA: TGTGCCAGCAGCTTGTCCGGGACAGCCTTTAATGAAAAACTGTTTTTT.

The rearrangement joins TRBV7-3 to TRBJ2-5; TRBD2 agrees at 10 bases. This CDR3 spans 15 amino acids. Trimming cost V 3 bases and J 3 bases; bases outside gene matches: 4. CDR1 SGHTA and CDR2 FQGTGA come from the germline V gene. The CDR3 sequence: CASSLGSGGKETQYF. In nucleotides, the CDR3 is TGTGCCAGCAGCTTGGGTAGCGGGGGGAAAGAGACCCAGTACTTC.

The V and J genes are TRBV5-5 and TRBJ1-5; 9 bases fit TRBD1. The CDR3 loop spans 15 amino acids. Looked up from germline, CDR1 is SGHKS and CDR2 is YYEKEE (reference sequence). Trimming took 6 bases from V and 9 from J; bases not matched to a gene: 13. Here the CDR3 reads CASNLRDRGEGPQHF. The CDR3 coding sequence is TGTGCCAGCAACCTGAGAGACAGGGGGGAAGGGCCCCAGCATTTT.

V gene TRBV9 combines with J gene TRBJ2-2, with 11 positions matching TRBD2. CDR1 SGDLS and CDR2 YYNGEE come from the germline V gene. The CDR3 spans 16 residues. V shed 4 bases, J shed 3 bases, and the junction held 5 bases outside the gene matches. CDR3 protein: CASSHTSGRYTGELFF. The CDR3 DNA reads as TGTGCCAGCAGCCACACTAGCGGGAGATACACCGGGGAGCTGTTTTTT.

The rearrangement uses TRBV6-5 and TRBJ2-3; TRBD1 agrees at 8 bases. The germline V gene has CDR1 MNHEY and CDR2 SVGAGI. The CDR3 is 14 amino acids. Unmatched junction bases numbered 5, after V lost 6 bases and J lost 3 bases. The CDR3 is CASRDGQGTDTQYF. The DNA of the CDR3 is TGTGCCAGCAGGGATGGACAGGGAACAGATACGCAGTATTTT.

The rearrangement links TRBV14 to TRBJ1-2; TRBD1 aligns across 7 bases. Trimming cost V 5 bases and J 6 bases; bases outside gene matches: 12. Germline V gives CDR1 SGHDN, CDR2 FVKESK. The CDR3 covers 15 residues. As DNA, the CDR3 is TGTGCCAGCAGCTCCCAGAGGGGGCGGTTGAATGGCTACACCTTC. Translation: CASSSQRGRLNGYTF.

This clone showed up just a few times. This chain connects TRBV19 to TRBJ1-1; possibly TRBD1 for D (5 bases). Trimming stripped 1 base from V and 5 bases from J, with 8 bases between. The V gene's germline CDR1 is LNHDA and CDR2 SQIVND (reference sequence). CDR3 length: 13 residues. The CDR3 DNA sequence: TGTGCCAGTAGTATAGTCCAGGGTACTGAAGCTTTCTTT. It encodes CASSIVQGTEAFF.

The rearrangement joins TRBV19 to TRBJ1-3; 8 bases line up with TRBD1. With V trimmed by 11 bases and J by 0 bases, 12 bases remained unmatched. The CDR3 has 16 amino acids. CDR1 is LNHDA, CDR2 SQIVND, per germline (reference sequence). CDR3 sequence (DNA): TGTGCCGTGTCGGGACAGGAATTGCTCTCTGGAAACACCATATATTTT. The encoded protein is CAVSGQELLSGNTIYF.

The rearrangement links TRBV19 to TRBJ2-1; 9 bases line up with TRBD2. The CDR3 consists of 19 residues. V lost 0 bases and J lost 6; bases outside the gene matches: 15. The V gene's germline CDR1 is LNHDA and CDR2 SQIVND (reference sequence). The CDR3 loop is CASSIDALGRSGGFNEQFF. CDR3 bases: TGTGCCAGTAGTATAGACGCGCTGGGAAGAAGCGGGGGGTTCAATGAGCAGTTCTTC.

The V and J genes are TRBV2 and TRBJ2-2, with 8 bases identical to TRBD2. Per germline, CDR1 SNHLY and CDR2 FYNNEI. The trim removed 8 bases at V and 8 bases at J, leaving 7 bases unmatched. This CDR3 spans 13 amino acids. The DNA of the CDR3 is TGTGCCAGCTCACGGGGGGGTCCTGGGGAGCTGTTTTTT. Its protein product is CASSRGGPGELFF.

The table lists this clone with a few counts. This chain uses TRBV19 with TRBJ2-3, with TRBD2 matching over 14 bases. The trim removed 5 bases at V and 5 bases at J, leaving 6 bases unmatched. The CDR3 runs 16 residues. Germline lookup yields CDR1 LNHDA and CDR2 SQIVND (reference sequence). The CDR3: CASSPGTSGSGDTQYF. The CDR3 DNA reads TGTGCCAGTAGTCCCGGGACTAGCGGGAGTGGAGATACGCAGTATTTT.

The J gene is TRBJ2-7, the V gene TRBV29-1, with TRBD1 identical over 8 bases. V shed 2 bases and J 2 bases; nucleotides not matched to a gene: 5. CDR3 length: 14 amino acids. Germline CDR1 is SQVTM and CDR2 is ANQGSEA. For the CDR3, the DNA is TGCAGCGTTGAACATCCGGACAGGGCCTACGAGCAGTACTTC. Translation: CSVEHPDRAYEQYF.

The rearrangement joins TRBV7-9 to TRBJ2-6; the D is unclear. CDR1 and CDR2 (germline): SEHNR, FQNEAQ (reference sequence). This CDR3 is built from 14 residues. Deletions cut 1 base from V and 4 bases from J, with 5 bases between. CDR3 protein: CASSLGSGANVLTF. CDR3 bases: TGTGCCAGCAGCTTAGGAAGCGGGGCCAACGTCCTGACTTTC.

This clone was seen a few times. The DNA for the CDR3 is TGTGCCAGCAGCCCTGGACTGGAGCAGTACTTC. This encodes CASSPGLEQYF. J is TRBJ2-7 and V is TRBV7-2; perhaps TRBD2 as D (5 bases). The CDR3 extends over 11 amino acids. V was clipped by 5 bases and J by 7 bases, with 9 bases between them. Germline V gene data show CDR1 as SGHTA and CDR2 as FQGNSA. Combining the CDR3 with reference TRBV7-2 and TRBJ2-7 gives the whole variable domain GAGVSQSPSNKVTEKGKDVELRCDPISGHTALYWYRQSLGQGLEFLIYFQGNSAPDKSGLPSDRFSAERTGGSVSTLTIQRTQQEDSAVYLCASSPGLEQYFGPGTRLTVT.